Listed below are T cell receptor beta chains from one sample, sequenced in a study of control samples from healthy donors and cancer patients. Clones were sequenced by immunoSEQ multiplex PCR, and TCRdb holds only the in-frame ones, with some missing. The sample carries approximately 100,000 clones, around nine tenths recorded once. The material sequenced was blood. The receptors here all came from a woman in her forties or fifties in good health. The CDR3 runs from the conserved cysteine through the conserved F or W. The D gene is left open where the match is weak. Clone size is stated in some rows and not others, as once, few, many or a class when expanded.

V	J	size	D	DNA	CDR3
TRBV19	TRBJ2-3	-	-	TGTGCCAGTACCGCAAGGGCTGCCGCGGCAGATACGCAGTATTTT	CASTARAAAADTQYF
TRBV19	TRBJ2-3	-	TRBD1	TGTGCCAGTAGCCCTGGGACAGGGAAAGGGTCAGATACGCAGTATTTT	CASSPGTGKGSDTQYF
TRBV3-1/TRBV3-2	TRBJ1-5	-	-	TGTGCCAGCAGCCAAGGTACCCACACGATGAGCAATCAGCCCCAGCATTTT	CASSQGTHTMSNQPQHF
TRBV27	TRBJ1-4	-	-	TGTGCCAGCAGTTTAAAAGGGAATGAAAAACTGTTTTTT	CASSLKGNEKLFF
TRBV7-7	TRBJ2-1	-	TRBD2	TGTGCCAGCAGCAAAGCTACTAGCGGGAGTGGTAATGAGCAGTTCTTC	CASSKATSGSGNEQFF
TRBV4-3	TRBJ2-1	once	TRBD2	TGCGCCAGCAGCCAGAGTCGGACTAGCGGAGACAATGAGCAGTTCTTC	CASSQSRTSGDNEQFF
TRBV5-6	TRBJ2-4	-	TRBD2	TGTGCCAGCAGCCCTTTAAAGCGGGGGGAAAACATTCAGTACTTC	CASSPLKRGENIQYF
TRBV30	TRBJ2-1	-	-	TGTGCCTGGAGTGTAGACGGTAGCTCCTACAATGAGCAGTTCTTC	CAWSVDGSSYNEQFF
TRBV25-1	TRBJ2-5	-	-	TGTGCCAGCAGTGAAGGGAACAGGGTGAAGACCCAGTACTTC	CASSEGNRVKTQYF
TRBV4-3	TRBJ1-6	-	-	TGCGCCAGCAGCCAGGACTCAACAGGGATCGGTTCACCCCTCCACTTT	CASSQDSTGIGSPLHF
TRBV30	TRBJ2-3	-	-	TGTGCTCGGGGGTTAAGCACAGATACGCAGTATTTT	CARGLSTDTQYF
TRBV29-1	TRBJ1-2	-	TRBD1	TGCAGCGTTGAAATGCAGGGGGCGGACTATGGCTACACCTTC	CSVEMQGADYGYTF
TRBV30	TRBJ2-2	-	TRBD2	TGTGCCTGGAGTGGCAGCGGGAGGAAAACCGGGGAGCTGTTTTTT	CAWSGSGRKTGELFF
TRBV24-1	TRBJ2-3	once	TRBD1	TGTGCCACCAGTGATTCGGTCGGGACAGGGTGGCCAGATACGCAGTATTTT	CATSDSVGTGWPDTQYF
TRBV27	TRBJ2-3	-	-	TGTGCCAGCAGTTTAGGGACCCTTGGCACAGATACGCAGTATTTT	CASSLGTLGTDTQYF
TRBV9	TRBJ2-1	once	TRBD1	TGTGCCAGCAGCGTACCCCCTAACGGGACAGGTGTACACAATGAGCAGTTCTTC	CASSVPPNGTGVHNEQFF
TRBV27	TRBJ2-1	-	TRBD2	TGTGCCAGCACCCTATCCGGGACTAGCGGTTACAATGAGCAGTTCTTC	CASTLSGTSGYNEQFF
TRBV5-6	TRBJ2-3	-	-	TGTGCCAGCAGCTCCTTAGATACGCAGTATTTT	CASSSLDTQYF
TRBV7-3	TRBJ2-1	-	TRBD2	TGTGCCAGCAGCTTAACGAGCGGGAGGGCTTCCTACAATGAGCAGTTCTTC	CASSLTSGRASYNEQFF
TRBV12-3/TRBV12-4	TRBJ1-1	-	-	TGTGCCAGCAGTTTGAGGAAAGACACTGAAGCTTTCTTT	CASSLRKDTEAFF
TRBV19	TRBJ1-3	-	-	TGTGCCAGTAGTATGTCACTCACTGGAAACACCATATATTTT	CASSMSLTGNTIYF
TRBV19	TRBJ1-5	-	-	TGTGCCAGTAGTATGATACTCAATCAGCCCCAGCATTTT	CASSMILNQPQHF
TRBV25-1	TRBJ2-5	-	-	TGTGCCAGCACCCTCCAAGAGACCCAGTACTTC	CASTLQETQYF
TRBV13	TRBJ1-2	-	-	TGTGCCAGCACCTGGCGAGGGAACTATGGCTACACCTTC	CASTWRGNYGYTF
TRBV6-5	TRBJ1-4	-	TRBD1	TGTGCCAGCAGCTCGGGACAGGGGAATGAAAAACTGTTTTTT	CASSSGQGNEKLFF
TRBV7-3	TRBJ1-2	-	TRBD1	TGTGCCAGCAGCTCACAGGGGGACTATGGCTACACCTTC	CASSSQGDYGYTF